What follows are 14 T cell receptor beta chains derived from one specimen sequenced in a study of T cell responses to AZD1222 COVID-19 vaccine. Profiling relied on immunoSEQ multiplex PCR, and the TCRdb table lists in-frame clones only, not all of them. The sample yields 150,000 or so clones, about nine tenths seen once. This specimen consisted of peripheral blood, obtained on day 0 of AZD1222 vaccination. These receptor sequences come from an adult in good health.

The chain has TRBV7-9 and TRBJ2-6; 8 positions agree with TRBD1. Per germline, CDR1 SEHNR and CDR2 FQNEAQ (reference sequence). The CDR3 has 17 residues. V shed 4 bases and J 0 bases; nucleotides not matched to a gene: 5. CDR3 nucleotides: TGTGCCAGCAGCTCAGGACAGGGCTACTCTGGGGCCAACGTCCTGACTTTC. Residues: CASSSGQGYSGANVLTF. The entire variable domain, with the rest obtained from reference TRBV7-9 and TRBJ2-6, is as follows: DTGVSQNPRHKITKRGQNVTFRCDPISEHNRLYWYRQTLGQGPEFLTYFQNEAQLEKSRLLSDRFSAERPKGSFSTLEIQRTEQGDSAMYLCASSSGQGYSGANVLTFGAGSRLTVL.

This chain joins TRBV10-2 and TRBJ1-1, with 9 positions matching TRBD1. The CDR3 runs to 16 residues. Germline V gene data show CDR1 as WSHSY and CDR2 as SAAADI. With 3 bases clipped from V and 2 bases from J, the junction kept 7 bases outside the gene matches. CDR3 in DNA: TGCGCCAGCAGTGATAACAGGGGGCTCACTAACACTGAAGCTTTCTTT. It encodes CASSDNRGLTNTEAFF.

The chain joins TRBV13 to TRBJ2-7, with TRBD2 identical over 10 bases. V lost 3 bases and J lost 1; bases outside the gene matches: 6. Per the germline V gene, CDR1 is PRHDT and CDR2 is FYEKMQ (reference sequence). There are 16 residues in the CDR3. CDR3 loop: CASSFDLAGESYEQYF. CDR3 bases: TGTGCCAGCAGCTTCGATCTAGCGGGAGAATCCTACGAGCAGTACTTC.

The gene calls are TRBV15 and TRBJ1-1; 7 bases are a match to TRBD1. There are 14 residues in the CDR3. J gave up 3 bases and V 4 bases, and 5 bases lay outside the gene matches. CDR1 LNHNV and CDR2 YYDKDF come from the germline V gene (reference sequence). CDR3 nucleotides: TGTGCCACCAGCATCCGACAGGGAGACACTGAAGCTTTCTTT. It codes for CATSIRQGDTEAFF. The whole variable domain, filled in from reference TRBV15 and TRBJ1-1, reads DAMVIQNPRYQVTQFGKPVTLSCSQTLNHNVMYWYQQKSSQAPKLLFHYYDKDFNNEADTPDNFQSRRPNTSFCFLDIRSPGLGDTAMYLCATSIRQGDTEAFFGQGTRLTVV.

V is TRBV7-2 and J is TRBJ1-6; tentative D call: TRBD1 (6 bases). The CDR3 runs to 15 residues. Trimming shortened V by 0 bases and J by 9 bases, and 12 bases separated the two germline ends. The germline V gene encodes CDR1 SGHTA and CDR2 FQGNSA. The CDR3 sequence is CASSLADSKSSPLHF. CDR3 coding DNA: TGTGCCAGCAGCTTAGCGGACAGTAAGAGTTCACCCCTCCACTTT. Filled out from reference TRBV7-2 and TRBJ1-6, the complete variable domain reads GAGVSQSPSNKVTEKGKDVELRCDPISGHTALYWYRQSLGQGLEFLIYFQGNSAPDKSGLPSDRFSAERTGGSVSTLTIQRTQQEDSAVYLCASSLADSKSSPLHFGNGTRLTVT.

This clone was picked up one time. The chain employs TRBV9 and TRBJ2-7; D is possibly TRBD1 (6 bases). The V gene's germline CDR1 is SGDLS and CDR2 YYNGEE. V lost 3 bases and J 3 bases, leaving 22 bases between the germline ends. CDR3 length: 17 residues. CDR3 DNA: TGTGCCAGCAGCGGCACCCCTGGGGGCCCCACTTACTACGAGCAGTACTTC. The encoded protein is CASSGTPGGPTYYEQYF.

J is TRBJ2-7 and V is TRBV5-1; 9 nucleotides align to TRBD1. V gave up 4 bases and J gave up 3 bases; unmatched junction bases: 8. CDR3 length equals 15 residues. Per the germline V gene, CDR1 is SGHRS and CDR2 is YFSETQ. In DNA form, the CDR3 reads TGCGCCAGCAGCCAACAGCCGGGACAGGGCTACGAGCAGTACTTC. Amino acid sequence: CASSQQPGQGYEQYF.

This clone has just one count. This sequence joins TRBV27 and TRBJ1-5, with a tentative D call TRBD1 (5 bases). The CDR3 loop spans 14 amino acids. V was clipped by 5 bases and J by 4 bases, with 12 bases between them. Germline-derived CDR1 and CDR2 are MNHEY and SMNVEV (reference sequence). The CDR3 region is CASSPGGGNQPQHF. The CDR3 DNA reads TGTGCCAGCAGTCCGGGGGGGGGAAATCAGCCCCAGCATTTT.

This CDR3 reads CASSPGRTDNSPLHF. The CDR3, as DNA: TGTGCCAGCTCACCTGGCCGGACAGACAATTCACCCCTCCACTTT. The chain has TRBV18 and TRBJ1-6; D might be TRBD1 (6 bases). CDR3 length: 15 residues. Germline values: CDR1 KGHSH, CDR2 LQKENI. Trimming shortened V by 3 bases and J by 7 bases, and 13 bases separated the two germline ends.

This rearrangement joins TRBV6-9 to TRBJ2-3; tentative D call: TRBD2 (5 bases). V lost 2 bases, J lost 1 base, and 22 bases lay in between. The CDR3 covers 19 residues. Germline V gene data show CDR1 as MNHGY and CDR2 as SVAAGI. This CDR3 reads CASSYREVGRGSGTDTQYF. In DNA form, the CDR3 reads TGTGCCAGCAGTTATAGGGAAGTAGGTCGGGGTAGCGGCACAGATACGCAGTATTTT.

The chain carries TRBV28 and TRBJ2-6; TRBD1 might be the D (6 bases). V lost 5 bases, J lost 8 bases, and 19 bases lay in between. CDR1 and CDR2 from the germline V gene are MDHEN and SYDVKM. There are 16 residues in the CDR3. CDR3 amino acids: CASSRQGFGWTNVLTF. The DNA for the CDR3 is TGTGCCAGCAGTCGGCAGGGGTTCGGGTGGACCAACGTCCTGACTTTC.

V and J are TRBV28 and TRBJ2-1; 8 bases match TRBD2. The germline V gene encodes CDR1 MDHEN and CDR2 SYDVKM. The CDR3 runs to 15 residues. V shed 6 bases, J shed 1 base, and the junction held 5 bases outside the gene matches. CDR3 protein: CASRPTSGSYNEQFF. The CDR3 region has the DNA TGTGCCAGCAGGCCTACTAGCGGATCCTACAATGAGCAGTTCTTC.

DNA for the CDR3: TGTGCCAGCAGCTTCGGAGATACGCAGTATTTT. It encodes CASSFGDTQYF. V and J are TRBV7-2 and TRBJ2-3; D is unclear. CDR1 and CDR2 (germline): SGHTA, FQGNSA. V dropped 3 bases and J dropped 5 bases, with 3 bases sitting between them. CDR3 length: 11 residues.

The rearrangement uses TRBV4-3 and TRBJ2-7; D unresolved. Germline loops: CDR1 LGHNA, CDR2 YSLEER. CDR3 length: 16 residues. V lost 0 bases, J lost 2 bases, and 14 bases lay in between. DNA for the CDR3: TGCGCCAGCAGCCAAGATAATCGAGGATATACCTACGAGCAGTACTTC. This codes for CASSQDNRGYTYEQYF.